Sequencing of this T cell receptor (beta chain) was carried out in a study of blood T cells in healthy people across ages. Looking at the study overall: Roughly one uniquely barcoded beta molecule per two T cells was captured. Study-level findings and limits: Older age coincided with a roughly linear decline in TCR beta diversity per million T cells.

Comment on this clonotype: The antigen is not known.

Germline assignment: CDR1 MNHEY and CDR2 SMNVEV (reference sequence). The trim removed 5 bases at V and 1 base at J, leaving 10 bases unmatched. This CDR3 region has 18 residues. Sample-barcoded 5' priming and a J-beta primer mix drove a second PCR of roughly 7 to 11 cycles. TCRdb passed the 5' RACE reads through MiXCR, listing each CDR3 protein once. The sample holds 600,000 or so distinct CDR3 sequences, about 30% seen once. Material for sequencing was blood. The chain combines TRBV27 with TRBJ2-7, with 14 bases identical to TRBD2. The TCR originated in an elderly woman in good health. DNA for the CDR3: TGTGCCAGCAGTCCCAGGACTAGCGGGGGGATATTATCCTACGAGCAGTACTTC. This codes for CASSPRTSGGILSYEQYF.